The rows below give T cell receptor beta chains drawn from one sample of a study of radiotherapy plus CTLA-4 blockade in lung cancer. Only in-frame clones appear in the TCRdb table, and some are missing; sequencing was by immunoSEQ multiplex PCR. The sample holds around 30,000 clones, approximately 66% seen once. The material was peripheral blood, obtained from a patient treated with radiotherapy plus ipilimumab. Receptors originate from a human donor with non-small cell lung cancer who had stable disease on radiotherapy plus ipilimumab. CDR3s include the opening cysteine and the closing phenylalanine or tryptophan. Clone size, where shown, is once, few, many, or a class for clones that have expanded.

j_call	v_call	clone_size	cdr3_aa
TRBJ2-6	TRBV7-9	NA	CASSPMDYTSGANVLTF
TRBJ1-5	TRBV6-5	few	CASSIQGGGNQPQHF
TRBJ2-1	TRBV28	few	CASNPGGTSGDNEQFF
TRBJ2-1	TRBV7-2	NA	CASSLGLAGGNNEQFF
TRBJ1-1	TRBV11-2	NA	CASSPGMGAEAFF
TRBJ1-2	TRBV6-5	NA	CASSYSSQALYGYTF
TRBJ2-3	TRBV5-1	NA	CASSLGSGGITDTQYF
TRBJ2-3	TRBV7-9	NA	CASSRMDPTQYF
TRBJ2-3	TRBV11-2	NA	CASKTPGTGASFGTDTQYF
TRBJ1-3	TRBV5-6	NA	CASSLAAALYSGNTIYF
TRBJ2-6	TRBV9	few	CASSGQGIRLSGANVLTF
TRBJ2-3	TRBV11-3	NA	CASSLSGTGVTDTQYF
TRBJ1-1	TRBV6-1	NA	CASTKTWAGGTEAFF
TRBJ2-1	TRBV11-2	few	CASSFGSVYNEQFF
TRBJ1-1	TRBV4-1	NA	CASSLGRGPSGTEAFF
TRBJ2-1	TRBV18	few	CASSRRTSGIVSYNEQFF
TRBJ2-1	TRBV6-6	few	CASSDRTYNEQFF
TRBJ2-2	TRBV19	NA	CASSRRVGELFF
TRBJ2-3	TRBV29-1	NA	CSGGSGNTDTQYF
TRBJ1-5	TRBV27	NA	CASSSGPLRPQHF